The clone carrying this T cell receptor (beta chain) was found a few times. The sample originates from a study of PD-L1 blockade in urothelial cancer. Study as a whole: At 3 weeks after treatment start (second dose) and again at 6 weeks, blood was analyzed.

Time point here: pretreatment peripheral blood. The protocol was immunoSEQ multiplex PCR, while the TCRdb copy is restricted to in-frame clones and leaves out a portion. The sample includes roughly 130,000 clones, around 85% of them seen just once. Germline V gives CDR1 SGDLS, CDR2 YYNGEE. V shed 3 bases and J 5 bases; nucleotides not matched to a gene: 6. This CDR3 region has 14 residues. The specimen was PBMCs, collected around atezolizumab (anti-PD-L1) treatment. The chain couples TRBV9 to TRBJ2-5; 8 bases line up with TRBD1. The source of this sequence is a man aged 45-60 years with urothelial cancer. The CDR3 DNA follows: TGTGCCAGCAGCGGGGCAGGGGGCGATGAGACCCAGTACTTC. As protein: CASSGAGGDETQYF. The variable domain in full, completed from reference TRBV9 and TRBJ2-5, reads DSGVTQTPKHLITATGQRVTLRCSPRSGDLSVYWYQQSLDQGLQFLIQYYNGEERAKGNILERFSAQQFPDLHSELNLSSLELGDSALYFCASSGAGGDETQYFGPGTRLLVL.